This TCR beta chain was obtained from a study of OX40 agonist ivuxolimab in advanced cancers. Looking at the study overall: Three partial responders included one hepatocellular carcinoma patient and two cutaneous melanoma patients.

Assay: immunoSEQ multiplex PCR; the TCRdb copy retains only in-frame clones and omits some. The sample shows 20,000 or so clones, roughly nine tenths of them seen only once. This clone is medium-sized by share. Its antigen is not identified. Study-level points and caveats: No antigen was identified for the clonally expanded peripheral T cells.

Looked up from germline, CDR1 is MDHEN and CDR2 is SYDVKM. The length of the CDR3 is 16 residues. V dropped 5 bases and J dropped 1 base, with 18 bases sitting between them. The sequence came from an adult with an advanced solid tumor such as melanoma, head and neck, liver or kidney cancer. J is TRBJ2-7 and V is TRBV28; D may match TRBD1 or TRBD2 (5 bases each). The starting material was CD4+ or CD8+ T cells sorted from blood, obtained in a trial of the OX40 agonist ivuxolimab. CDR3 residues: CASSTGWDLDSYEQYF. CDR3 nucleotides: TGTGCCAGCAGTACAGGATGGGACCTAGATTCCTACGAGCAGTACTTC. The whole variable domain, remainder taken from reference TRBV28 and TRBJ2-7, is DVKVTQSSRYLVKRTGEKVFLECVQDMDHENMFWYRQDPGLGLRLIYFSYDVKMKEKGDIPEGYSVSREKKERFSLILESASTNQTSMYLCASSTGWDLDSYEQYFGPGTRLTVT.